This T cell receptor beta chain came from a study of CXCR3-negative and CXCR3-positive naive CD8 T cells. TRB cDNA libraries were made by UMI-labeled 5' RACE. No DNA is given; TCRdb re-called the 5' RACE reads and lists each CDR3 protein once. The sample has tens of thousands of distinct CDR3 sequences; the top ten hold about 0.62%. As regards this clonotype: The antigen is undetermined.

This CDR3 region has 16 residues. Looked up from germline, CDR1 is SGHRS and CDR2 is YFSETQ. General study findings and limits: TRB CDR3s were more hydrophobic in CXCR3-positive than in CXCR3-negative naive cells. Diversity proved comparably high across both naive subsets and much lower in memory CD8+ cells.

Sequenced: naive CXCR3+ CD8+ T cells from blood. Subset described: CD45RO-CCR7+CD27+CD95- naive CD8+ T cells expressing CXCR3 (TNR3+). The sequence was obtained from a human donor in good health. Some clones in this sample may be carry-over from other donors' samples. V and J are TRBV5-1 and TRBJ2-2; TCRdb proposes TRBD1, but this gene call is untestable without DNA. CDR3 region: CASSFWTGPNTGELFF. The full variable domain, with the rest looked up from reference TRBV5-1 and TRBJ2-2, is KAGVTQTPRYLIKTRGQQVTLSCSPISGHRSVSWYQQTPGQGLQFLFEYFSETQRNKGNFPGRFSGRQFSNSRSEMNVSTLELGDSALYLCASSFWTGPNTGELFFGEGSRLTVL.